The 29 T cell receptor beta chains given below trace back to one sample, sequenced in a study of response to subunit inactivated influenza vaccine. TCRdb used MiXCR to reprocess the RT-PCR reads, holding one entry per CDR3 protein. Among around 650,000 distinct CDR3 sequences listed, 15% to 19% were seen once. Sequenced here: PBMCs from blood, sampled 12 days after vaccination. These receptors all stem from a middle-aged man who received an inactivated influenza vaccine.

A few counts support this clonotype. The chain employs TRBV6-5 and TRBJ2-7, with D uncertain. Trimming pared 3 bases from V and 2 bases from J, leaving 8 bases between. CDR1 is MNHEY, CDR2 SVGAGI, per germline. The CDR3 sequence is 13 residues long. This CDR3 reads CASSYGEAYEQYF. CDR3 sequence (DNA): TGTGCCAGCAGTTATGGAGAGGCCTACGAGCAGTACTTC.

The V and J genes are TRBV4-3 and TRBJ2-1; 8 bases map to TRBD2. The CDR3 is made up of 18 amino acids. Germline trimming cut 1 base from V and 0 bases from J; bases unmatched to any gene: 8. CDR1 is LGHNA, CDR2 YSLEER, per germline. The CDR3 region is CASSQAARGVGSYNEQFF. The CDR3 DNA reads as TGCGCCAGCAGCCAAGCGGCGCGGGGGGTGGGCTCCTACAATGAGCAGTTCTTC.

The chain combines TRBV13 with TRBJ2-7, with 7 bases lining up with TRBD1. Trimming at V came to 5 bases and at J to 6 bases, leaving 4 bases not matched to a gene. This CDR3 comprises 12 residues. The V gene's germline CDR1 is PRHDT and CDR2 FYEKMQ (reference sequence). CDR3 bases: TGTGCCAGCAGCCAACAGGGGTTCGAGCAGTACTTC. Residues: CASSQQGFEQYF.

The chain is built from TRBV7-2 and TRBJ2-1; TRBD1 matches at 9 bases. Germline values: CDR1 SGHTA, CDR2 FQGNSA. The CDR3 loop spans 14 amino acids. The V gene end was trimmed by 3 bases and the J gene end by 8 bases; junction bases not matched to a gene: 5. The CDR3 DNA follows: TGTGCCAGCAGCTTGGACAGGGGAGAGTATGAGCAGTTCTTC. It encodes CASSLDRGEYEQFF. Filled out from reference TRBV7-2 and TRBJ2-1, the complete variable domain reads GAGVSQSPSNKVTEKGKDVELRCDPISGHTALYWYRQSLGQGLEFLIYFQGNSAPDKSGLPSDRFSAERTGGSVSTLTIQRTQQEDSAVYLCASSLDRGEYEQFFGPGTRLTVL.

This clonotype was detected a few times. The chain links TRBV20-1 to TRBJ1-1; TRBD1 might be the D (5 bases). Trimming left V 0 bases short and J 1 base short, with 18 bases between. Germline lookup yields CDR1 DFQATT and CDR2 SNEGSKA (reference sequence). The CDR3 length is 17 residues. The CDR3 sequence is CSARDLGLGHPNTEAFF. The CDR3 region has the DNA TGCAGTGCTAGAGATTTGGGGCTTGGGCACCCGAACACTGAAGCTTTCTTT.

There are a few counts of this clonotype. CDR3 loop: CASSPSGRVLGANVLTF. CDR3 coding DNA: TGTGCCAGCAGCCCTAGCGGGAGGGTCCTAGGGGCCAACGTCCTGACTTTC. The rearrangement uses TRBV27 and TRBJ2-6, with 12 positions matching TRBD2. This CDR3 region has 17 residues. Per germline, CDR1 MNHEY and CDR2 SMNVEV (reference sequence). V was pared by 6 bases and J by 4 bases, with 7 bases of the junction left unmatched.

This chain uses TRBV29-1 with TRBJ2-3; D is tentatively TRBD1 or TRBD2 (5 bases each). CDR3 size: 14 residues. Germline CDR1 is SQVTM and CDR2 is ANQGSEA. Trimming removed 1 base from V and 2 bases from J, with 10 bases in between. The DNA of the CDR3 is TGCAGCGTTGAAGCAAGGGGACCCACAGATACGCAGTATTTT. This translates into CSVEARGPTDTQYF.

This clonotype was detected ten times or more. The CDR3 DNA reads as TGTGCCAGCAGTTCAGGGGGAGAAGCTTTCTTT. This gives the protein CASSSGGEAFF. The chain combines TRBV12-3 or TRBV12-4 with TRBJ1-1, with 7 bases lining up with TRBD1. The V segment lost 4 bases and the J segment 8 bases; nucleotides outside the gene matches: 1. The length of the CDR3 is 11 residues.

In its sample, this clonotype was seen a few times. The chain combines TRBV2 with TRBJ1-2; weak D call: TRBD1 (6 bases). V lost 7 bases to trimming and J lost 4 bases, with 16 bases between them. This CDR3 is 14 amino acids long. The V gene's germline CDR1 is SNHLY and CDR2 FYNNEI. CDR3 DNA sequence: TGTGCCAGCACCTCCCGGGACACGATCTATGGCTACACCTTC. Translated, it gives CASTSRDTIYGYTF. The whole variable domain, filled in from reference TRBV2 and TRBJ1-2, reads EPEVTQTPSHQVTQMGQEVILRCVPISNHLYFYWYRQILGQKVEFLVSFYNNEISEKSEIFDDQFSVERPDGSNFTLKIRSTKLEDSAMYFCASTSRDTIYGYTFGSGTRLTVV.

This clonotype was found a few times. The chain recombines TRBV6-5 with TRBJ2-2; D ambiguous. CDR1 and CDR2 from the germline V gene are MNHEY and SVGAGI. V was trimmed by 2 bases and J by 6 bases, leaving 7 bases between them. The CDR3 has 13 residues. The CDR3 protein is CASSYQYAGELFF. CDR3 coding DNA: TGTGCCAGCAGTTACCAGTACGCCGGGGAGCTGTTTTTT.

The rearrangement links TRBV5-1 to TRBJ2-2; D unresolved. CDR1 SGHRS and CDR2 YFSETQ come from the germline V gene. Trimming shortened V by 7 bases and J by 4 bases, and 11 bases separated the two germline ends. The CDR3 is 13 amino acids. CDR3 nucleotides: TGCGCCAGCCGGCGTCCGTTCACCGGGGAGCTGTTTTTT. Amino acids: CASRRPFTGELFF. The full variable domain, completed using reference TRBV5-1 and TRBJ2-2, is KAGVTQTPRYLIKTRGQQVTLSCSPISGHRSVSWYQQTPGQGLQFLFEYFSETQRNKGNFPGRFSGRQFSNSRSEMNVSTLELGDSALYLCASRRPFTGELFFGEGSRLTVL.

The rearrangement links TRBV29-1 to TRBJ1-2; D is perhaps TRBD1 (5 bases). V shed 3 bases and J shed 4 bases, with 15 bases lying between them. The CDR3 is 14 amino acids. Germline CDR1 SQVTM, CDR2 ANQGSEA. The CDR3 coding sequence is TGCAGCGTTGATAGCCAGGGATTACGCTATGGCTACACCTTC. This codes for CSVDSQGLRYGYTF.

J is TRBJ2-7 and V is TRBV20-1; maybe TRBD1 (6 bases). This CDR3 region has 14 residues. CDR1 and CDR2 from the germline V gene are DFQATT and SNEGSKA (reference sequence). V shed 6 bases and J shed 0 bases, with 15 bases lying between them. The chain's CDR3 is CSATGQSYSYEQYF. The CDR3 DNA follows: TGCAGTGCAACAGGACAGTCTTACTCCTACGAGCAGTACTTC.

This clonotype was found a few times. The CDR3 is CSAAGLNYEQYF. In DNA, the CDR3 is TGCAGTGCCGCGGGTCTAAACTACGAGCAGTACTTC. The chain is built from TRBV20-1 and TRBJ2-7; weak D call: TRBD2 (5 bases). The V gene's germline CDR1 is DFQATT and CDR2 SNEGSKA (reference sequence). V was trimmed by 6 bases and J by 3 bases, leaving 12 bases between them. This CDR3 is 12 amino acids long.

The V and J genes are TRBV19 and TRBJ2-7, with 9 bases aligning to TRBD1. Trimming cost V 6 bases and J 2 bases; bases outside gene matches: 8. The germline V gene has CDR1 LNHDA and CDR2 SQIVND (reference sequence). The CDR3 contains 15 residues. CDR3 coding DNA: TGTGCCAGTAGGTCGTCAAGGACAGGGGCCTACGAGCAGTACTTC. This gives the protein CASRSSRTGAYEQYF.

The V and J genes are TRBV21-1 and TRBJ2-1; the D call TRBD2 from the table was never checked on the DNA. TRBV21-1 is shown as a pseudogene. CDR3 size: 17 residues. DNA for the CDR3: TGTGCCAGCAGGGGACTAGCGGGGGGAAGCTCCTACAATGAGCAGTTCTTC. It encodes CASRGLAGGSSYNEQFF.

J is TRBJ2-1 and V is TRBV10-3; 9 bases match TRBD1. Germline CDR1 and CDR2: ENHRY and SYGVKD. Losses at the gene ends were 3 bases for V and 4 bases for J; bases not matched to a gene: 4. This CDR3 has 15 amino acids. This CDR3 reads CAISERQGGYNEQFF. The DNA for the CDR3 is TGTGCCATCAGTGAACGACAGGGGGGGTACAATGAGCAGTTCTTC.

This clonotype was seen a handful of times. V and J are TRBV7-9 and TRBJ1-1; D remains unclear. Germline assignment: CDR1 SEHNR and CDR2 FQNEAQ (reference sequence). Deletions cut 0 bases from V and 7 bases from J, with 12 bases between. The CDR3 covers 14 residues. In DNA form, the CDR3 reads TGTGCCAGCAGCTTAGCGTCGGGTAGAGATGAAGCTTTCTTT. Its translation: CASSLASGRDEAFF.

V and J are TRBV24-1 and TRBJ2-2; D is possibly TRBD1 (6 bases). CDR3 size: 16 residues. Between the trimmed V and J ends, which lost 2 bases and 4 bases, there was a span of 13 bases. Germline loops: CDR1 KGHDR, CDR2 SFDVKD. The CDR3 is CATSDSTGRGTGELFF. DNA for the CDR3: TGTGCCACCAGTGATTCGACAGGACGGGGCACCGGGGAGCTGTTTTTT.

CDR3 coding DNA: TGTGCCAGCAGTTACTCGCCCAGAAACTACCTCTACGAGCAGTACTTC. Residues: CASSYSPRNYLYEQYF. V gene TRBV6-5 combines with J gene TRBJ2-7; no firm D call. The V gene's germline CDR1 is MNHEY and CDR2 SVGAGI. The CDR3 is 16 amino acids. Deletions cut 0 bases from V and 3 bases from J, with 15 bases between.

The chain joins TRBV2 to TRBJ2-1; 8 bases line up with TRBD2. The CDR3 extends over 18 amino acids. Germline V gives CDR1 SNHLY, CDR2 FYNNEI. After removal of 0 bases from V and 0 bases from J, the junction contained 7 bases not matched to a gene. CDR3 DNA: TGTGCCAGCAGTGAAGCGCGATCCGGGAGGGCCTCCTACAATGAGCAGTTCTTC. Translated, it gives CASSEARSGRASYNEQFF.

This clonotype has a handful of counts. J is TRBJ2-5 and V is TRBV6-5; tentatively, D is TRBD2 (6 bases). Germline V gene lookup returns CDR1 MNHEY and CDR2 SVGAGI. V was cut by 11 bases and J by 1 base, with 11 bases left in between. There are 12 residues in the CDR3. The CDR3 sequence: CARGAIQETQYF. The CDR3 nucleotides read TGTGCCCGCGGGGCCATCCAAGAGACCCAGTACTTC.

The V call is TRBV4-1, the J call TRBJ1-2; D remains ambiguous. CDR1 MGHRA and CDR2 YSYEKL come from the germline V gene. V was pared by 0 bases and J by 3 bases, with 8 bases between. The CDR3 is made up of 14 amino acids. CDR3 nucleotide sequence: TGCGCCAGCAGCCAAGACTATGGGGACTATGGCTACACCTTC. It encodes CASSQDYGDYGYTF.

This clonotype has ten or more counts. The rearrangement links TRBV7-2 to TRBJ1-2; D ambiguous. Germline CDR1 is SGHTA and CDR2 is FQGNSA. V lost 5 bases and J 8 bases, leaving 15 bases between the germline ends. This CDR3 comprises 13 residues. The CDR3 nucleotides read TGTGCCAGCAGCCTCGCGGCCCCAGGCGGCTACACCTTC. This translates into CASSLAAPGGYTF.

This clonotype was seen a few times. The chain couples TRBV28 to TRBJ2-2; no clear D gene. The CDR3 totals 12 residues. Germline V CDR1 and CDR2: MDHEN, SYDVKM. Deletions cut 10 bases from V and 7 bases from J, with 13 bases between. As DNA, the CDR3 is TGTGCCACCACACCAGCGAGCGGGGAGCTGTTTTTT. This translates into CATTPASGELFF.

In its sample, this clonotype was seen a few times. The CDR3 DNA reads TGTGCCAGCAGTTTAGCGGGGGACTCCTACGAGCAGTACTTC. As protein: CASSLAGDSYEQYF. The V call is TRBV27, the J call TRBJ2-7; 7 bases are a match to TRBD2. Losses at the gene ends were 2 bases for V and 0 bases for J; bases not matched to a gene: 1. This CDR3 has 14 residues. Germline V gives CDR1 MNHEY, CDR2 SMNVEV (reference sequence).

There are a few counts of this clonotype. This rearrangement joins TRBV6-2 or TRBV6-3 to TRBJ2-3; TRBD2 matches 7 bases. CDR1 and CDR2 (germline): MNHEY, SVGEGT. The CDR3 runs 15 residues. V lost 3 bases, J lost 4 bases, and 7 bases stayed unmatched. The CDR3 is CASSYRGRGPDTQYF. In DNA, the CDR3 is TGTGCCAGCAGTTATCGCGGGAGAGGGCCAGATACGCAGTATTTT.

This clonotype was counted between two and nine times. This chain links TRBV12-3 or TRBV12-4 with TRBJ2-3, with D maybe TRBD1 (7 bases). Trimming pared 2 bases from V and 4 bases from J, leaving 19 bases between. The CDR3 consists of 17 residues. The CDR3 loop reads CASSLHGRGRGADTQYF. CDR3 nucleotide sequence: TGTGCCAGCAGTTTACACGGAAGGGGGCGCGGGGCAGATACGCAGTATTTT.

The V gene is TRBV7-9, the J gene TRBJ2-2, with 8 bases aligning to TRBD2. V dropped 3 bases and J dropped 0; count of bases not matched to a gene: 3. The CDR3 sequence is 16 residues long. Germline CDR1 reads SEHNR; CDR2 reads FQNEAQ (reference sequence). CDR3 loop: CASSFGLAPNTGELFF. CDR3 nucleotide sequence: TGTGCCAGCAGCTTTGGACTAGCCCCGAACACCGGGGAGCTGTTTTTT. Drawing the rest from reference TRBV7-9 and TRBJ2-2, the complete variable domain is DTGVSQNPRHKITKRGQNVTFRCDPISEHNRLYWYRQTLGQGPEFLTYFQNEAQLEKSRLLSDRFSAERPKGSFSTLEIQRTEQGDSAMYLCASSFGLAPNTGELFFGEGSRLTVL.